The subject of this entry is one T cell receptor beta chain. Its antigen is undetermined. A single record per CDR3 protein comes from TCRdb applying MiXCR to the reads. The profile shows approximately 910,000 distinct CDR3 sequences, about a third of them singletons. This record belongs to a study of T cell repertoires in cytomegalovirus infection. Study-wide context: As its CMV epitopes, the study selected recently identified HLA-C-restricted and well-studied HLA-B-restricted targets. CMV infection and matching HLA type were both indicated by public TCR beta signatures. The study, taken as a whole, reports: Individuals carrying CMV plus the relevant HLA were identified by cumulative frequency of public TCR beta families.

The germline V gene encodes CDR1 LNHDA and CDR2 SQIVND (reference sequence). The length of the CDR3 is 16 residues. The V end was cut by 5 bases, the J end by 0 bases, with 14 bases between. Sequenced here: cultured CD8+ T cells from PBMCs, sampled from culture after CMV antigen stimulation. The genes are TRBV19 and TRBJ1-5; D remains ambiguous. The receptor was derived from a human donor in good health (CMV status not recorded). Some clones in this sample may be carry-over from other donors' samples. The CDR3 here is CASSSTELYSNQPQHF. For the CDR3, the DNA is TGTGCCAGTAGTTCAACGGAATTATATAGCAATCAGCCCCAGCATTTT.